Each of the 27 T cell receptor beta chains below was sequenced from the same sample in a study of cytomegalovirus exposure and HLA in healthy donors (dated by TCRdb to about 2017). Library construction relied on the immunoSEQ multiplex PCR assay. For the multiplex PCR, a mixture combining 60 forward primers for TCR Vbeta segments and 13 reverse primers for TCR Jbeta segments was used. The clones in this table, taken by TCRdb from immuneACCESS, are in-frame only. Not every clone is retained; where verified, under half of the shortfall comes from an unresolved V gene, and the cause of the rest is unknown. The sample data list more than 150,000 clones, and over 70% of these were observed just once. The top ten clones comprise approximately 1.3% of the sample. Sequences were obtained from PBMCs. Every receptor here comes from a man between 18 and 35 years old in good health and CMV-seronegative.

J is TRBJ2-3 and V is TRBV19, with 8 positions matching TRBD2. The J segment lost 3 bases and the V segment lost 5 bases, leaving 7 bases of the junction unmatched. The CDR3 length is 15 residues. Germline V gene data show CDR1 as LNHDA and CDR2 as SQIVND (reference sequence). The CDR3 sequence is CASSSSGGGTDTQYF. The CDR3 DNA sequence: TGTGCCAGTAGTTCGTCGGGAGGGGGTACAGATACGCAGTATTTT.

This clone was seen only a few times. This chain joins TRBV29-1 and TRBJ1-1; the D is unclear. The germline CDR1 and CDR2 sequences are SQVTM and ANQGSEA. Trimming stripped 7 bases from V and 1 base from J, with 13 bases between. The CDR3 is 13 residues long. CDR3 sequence: CSAGEGENTEAFF. CDR3 DNA: TGCAGCGCTGGCGAGGGCGAGAACACTGAAGCTTTCTTT.

Remarks on this clone: This sample includes further DNA sequences coding for the same CDR3. J is TRBJ2-7 and V is TRBV5-1; 9 bases match TRBD2. CDR3 length equals 15 residues. V shed 2 bases, J shed 5 bases, and the junction held 8 bases outside the gene matches. The germline gives CDR1 SGHRS, CDR2 YFSETQ. CDR3 loop: CASSLRGLAPDEQYF. The DNA for the CDR3 is TGCGCCAGCAGCTTAAGGGGACTAGCCCCCGACGAGCAGTACTTC.

This chain links TRBV15 with TRBJ1-2, with D uncertain. Trimming pared 5 bases from V and 8 bases from J, leaving 12 bases between. CDR1 is LNHNV and CDR2 is YYDKDF in the germline V gene (reference sequence). The CDR3 is made up of 12 amino acids. CDR3 sequence (DNA): TGTGCCACCAGCCCTACCCCGGGAGGCTACACCTTC. Residues: CATSPTPGGYTF.

The gene calls are TRBV5-6 and TRBJ2-2, with 8 nucleotides matching TRBD1. The germline CDR1 and CDR2 sequences are SGHDT and YYEEEE. Germline trimming cut 4 bases from V and 6 bases from J; bases unmatched to any gene: 14. This CDR3 contains 17 residues. CDR3 bases: TGTGCCAGCAGCATAGCCAGGGGGCCGGGTAACCCCGGGGAGCTGTTTTTT. Translated: CASSIARGPGNPGELFF.

The V and J genes are TRBV2 and TRBJ2-7; 15 bases line up with TRBD2. Germline CDR1 and CDR2: SNHLY and FYNNEI. CDR3 size: 18 residues. The V segment lost 5 bases and the J segment 4 bases; nucleotides outside the gene matches: 12. CDR3 sequence: CASSMGLAGGGSLYEQYF. CDR3 coding DNA: TGTGCCAGCAGTATGGGACTAGCGGGAGGCGGGTCTTTGTACGAGCAGTACTTC.

This chain connects TRBV6-9 to TRBJ2-5, with a tentative D call TRBD1 (6 bases). The CDR3 is made up of 14 amino acids. Trimming removed 0 bases at V and 3 bases at J, with 8 bases between. CDR1 and CDR2 from the germline V gene are MNHGY and SVAAGI. As DNA, the CDR3 is TGTGCCAGCAGTTATTCCCCAGGGGAAGAGACCCAGTACTTC. It codes for CASSYSPGEETQYF.

The J gene is TRBJ1-4, the V gene TRBV7-2, with D possibly being TRBD1 (6 bases). CDR1 and CDR2 from the germline V gene are SGHTA and FQGNSA. This CDR3 region has 14 residues. V dropped 5 bases and J dropped 2 bases, with 9 bases sitting between them. CDR3 loop: CASSNRVTNEKLFF. Here the CDR3 DNA reads TGTGCCAGCAGCAACAGGGTTACTAATGAAAAACTGTTTTTT.

V usage is TRBV29-1 and J usage is TRBJ2-1, with D possibly being TRBD1 (6 bases). This CDR3 has 14 residues. Trimming stripped 5 bases from V and 7 bases from J, with 18 bases between. Germline V lookup: CDR1 SQVTM, CDR2 ANQGSEA. CDR3 in amino acids: CSVLGGPKWNEQFF. Written as DNA, the CDR3 is TGCAGCGTTTTAGGGGGTCCCAAGTGGAATGAGCAGTTCTTC.

The genes are TRBV19 and TRBJ2-5; 7 bases are shared with TRBD2. This CDR3 contains 16 residues. J gave up 5 bases and V 4 bases, and 13 bases lay outside the gene matches. Germline values: CDR1 LNHDA, CDR2 SQIVND (reference sequence). In DNA form, the CDR3 reads TGTGCCAGTAGTAGGCCAGGACTAGGCGGCCACGAGACCCAGTACTTC. Translating it yields CASSRPGLGGHETQYF.

V usage is TRBV5-6 and J usage is TRBJ2-1; D perhaps matches TRBD2 (6 bases). The length of the CDR3 is 16 residues. Germline V CDR1 and CDR2: SGHDT, YYEEEE. V was shortened by 0 bases and J by 4 bases, with 14 bases between the two germline ends. In DNA, the CDR3 is TGTGCCAGCAGCTTGGTGGGGCGGAGGGGATACAATGAGCAGTTCTTC. Protein sequence: CASSLVGRRGYNEQFF.

This clone was observed a few times. This chain joins TRBV6-5 and TRBJ1-2; 9 nucleotides line up with TRBD1. The CDR3 runs to 11 residues. Germline lookup yields CDR1 MNHEY and CDR2 SVGAGI. The V and J ends lost 8 bases and 8 bases, in that order; junction bases with no gene match: 3. As DNA, the CDR3 is TGTGCCAGCGGGACAGGGTTGGGCTACACCTTC. Translated: CASGTGLGYTF.

V and J are TRBV25-1 and TRBJ1-3; tentatively, D is TRBD1 (6 bases). The CDR3 extends over 15 amino acids. The germline CDR1 and CDR2 sequences are MGHDK and SYGVNS. The V and J ends lost 2 bases and 0 bases respectively, with 8 bases between them. CDR3 in amino acids: CASSEVGGSGNTIYF. CDR3 DNA sequence: TGTGCCAGCAGTGAAGTAGGGGGCTCTGGAAACACCATATATTTT.

In its sample, this clone was seen a few times. The J gene is TRBJ2-1, the V gene TRBV6-1, with 10 bases that match TRBD1. Unmatched junction bases numbered 7, after V lost 0 bases and J lost 8 bases. This CDR3 comprises 16 residues. Germline CDR1 reads MNHNS; CDR2 reads SASEGT. CDR3 bases: TGTGCCAGCAGTGAAGCGGGCGGACAGGGGGGTTATGAGCAGTTCTTC. Protein sequence: CASSEAGGQGGYEQFF.

This clone was seen a single time. V is TRBV5-5 and J is TRBJ2-1, with 10 bases aligning to TRBD2. V was clipped by 0 bases and J by 8 bases; unmatched bases: 5. The germline CDR1 and CDR2 sequences are SGHKS and YYEKEE (reference sequence). The CDR3 has 15 amino acids. CDR3 residues: CASSLASGRGYEQFF. CDR3 coding DNA: TGTGCCAGCAGCTTGGCTAGCGGGAGAGGCTATGAGCAGTTCTTC.

The CDR3 spells CASSTGGLAGIEQFF. The CDR3 DNA reads as TGTGCCAGCAGCACGGGCGGGTTAGCGGGGATTGAGCAGTTCTTC. The rearrangement uses TRBV9 and TRBJ2-1; 8 bases agree with TRBD2. V lost 4 bases to trimming and J lost 9 bases; unmatched junction nucleotides: 12. Germline V gives CDR1 SGDLS, CDR2 YYNGEE. The CDR3 is made up of 15 amino acids.

The chain is built from TRBV7-2 and TRBJ2-1; a weak D match, TRBD2 (7 bases). V gave up 1 base and J gave up 3 bases, with 13 bases separating them. Germline CDR1 SGHTA, CDR2 FQGNSA. CDR3 length: 16 residues. The CDR3 region is CASSLVGGAGYNEQFF. CDR3 DNA: TGTGCCAGCAGCTTAGTAGGGGGGGCGGGCTACAATGAGCAGTTCTTC.

The gene calls are TRBV19 and TRBJ1-2; 7 bases fit TRBD1. This CDR3 is built from 14 residues. CDR1 LNHDA and CDR2 SQIVND come from the germline V gene (reference sequence). With 5 bases clipped from V and 4 bases from J, the junction kept 7 bases outside the gene matches. CDR3: CASSARQGPYGYTF. The CDR3 region has the DNA TGTGCCAGTAGTGCTCGACAGGGTCCCTATGGCTACACCTTC.

This clone was detected only once. V usage is TRBV4-3 and J usage is TRBJ2-7; D might be TRBD1 (6 bases). The germline gives CDR1 LGHNA, CDR2 YSLEER. V shed 0 bases and J shed 5 bases, with 14 bases lying between them. The CDR3 has 15 amino acids. The CDR3 loop is CASSQDPGTPNEQYF. CDR3 in DNA: TGCGCCAGCAGCCAAGATCCGGGGACACCTAACGAGCAGTACTTC.

The rearrangement joins TRBV6-5 to TRBJ2-7, with TRBD1 as a possible D gene (6 bases). This CDR3 is built from 14 residues. CDR1 is MNHEY and CDR2 is SVGAGI in the germline V gene. V lost 6 bases and J lost 0, with 12 bases in between. The CDR3 DNA reads as TGTGCCAGCAGGTCGACAGGTTTCTCCTACGAGCAGTACTTC. It is translated as CASRSTGFSYEQYF.

This clone was seen once. The V gene is TRBV28, the J gene TRBJ2-7; the match to TRBD2 covers 10 bases. The CDR3 contains 13 residues. Trimming took 5 bases from V and 5 from J; bases not matched to a gene: 3. Per the germline V gene, CDR1 is MDHEN and CDR2 is SYDVKM. The CDR3 loop reads CASSQGLANEQYF. The CDR3 nucleotides are TGTGCCAGCAGTCAGGGACTAGCGAACGAGCAGTACTTC. The full variable domain, its missing parts supplied by reference TRBV28 and TRBJ2-7, is DVKVTQSSRYLVKRTGEKVFLECVQDMDHENMFWYRQDPGLGLRLIYFSYDVKMKEKGDIPEGYSVSREKKERFSLILESASTNQTSMYLCASSQGLANEQYFGPGTRLTVT.

The rearrangement joins TRBV7-9 to TRBJ2-3; D might be TRBD2 (5 bases). CDR3 length: 14 amino acids. Trimming removed 5 bases at V and 4 bases at J, with 13 bases between. Germline-derived CDR1 and CDR2 are SEHNR and FQNEAQ (reference sequence). The CDR3 sequence: CASSRLLSADTQYF. The DNA of the CDR3 is TGTGCCAGCAGCCGACTACTCTCTGCAGATACGCAGTATTTT.

V is TRBV2 and J is TRBJ2-2; TRBD1 matches 10 bases. J was trimmed by 0 bases and V by 7 bases; bases with no gene match: 2. CDR1 is SNHLY, CDR2 FYNNEI, per germline. This CDR3 comprises 15 residues. CDR3 region: CASKGTGANTGELFF. Written as DNA, the CDR3 is TGTGCCAGCAAGGGGACAGGGGCGAACACCGGGGAGCTGTTTTTT.

The chain recombines TRBV6-5 with TRBJ2-1, with 9 bases fitting TRBD2. The V gene's germline CDR1 is MNHEY and CDR2 SVGAGI. V lost 3 bases to trimming and J lost 10 bases; unmatched junction nucleotides: 10. This CDR3 contains 15 residues. CDR3 sequence: CASSYSGGLEKEQFF. CDR3 sequence (DNA): TGTGCCAGCAGTTATAGCGGGGGCCTCGAAAAGGAGCAGTTCTTC.

This clone was observed a handful of times. The gene calls are TRBV7-9 and TRBJ2-5; possibly TRBD2 for D (6 bases). Germline assignment: CDR1 SEHNR and CDR2 FQNEAQ (reference sequence). This CDR3 region has 15 residues. With 4 bases removed from V and 1 base from J, the gap between germline ends came to 13 bases. CDR3 amino acids: CASSSPGLIQETQYF. In DNA form, the CDR3 reads TGTGCCAGCAGCTCTCCGGGACTTATCCAAGAGACCCAGTACTTC.

The chain combines TRBV6-5 with TRBJ2-2; 7 bases align to TRBD1. Germline V gives CDR1 MNHEY, CDR2 SVGAGI. CDR3 length: 14 amino acids. The ends lost 6 bases at V and 6 bases at J; junction bases unmatched: 7. The CDR3 bases are TGTGCCAGCAGAAGACAGGGTGGGTCCGGGGAGCTGTTTTTT. It yields the protein CASRRQGGSGELFF.

This clone was observed a single time. This chain connects TRBV11-2 to TRBJ2-5; TRBD2 matches 10 bases. Germline assignment: CDR1 SGHAT and CDR2 FQNNGV. CDR3 length: 18 amino acids. Germline trimming cut 1 base from V and 4 bases from J; bases unmatched to any gene: 12. DNA of the CDR3: TGTGCCAGCAGCTTAGTACAGGGAAAGCGGGGGGGCAGAGAGACCCAGTACTTC. Amino acids: CASSLVQGKRGGRETQYF.